The clone carrying this T cell receptor (beta chain) was observed many times. Its antigen is as yet unknown. There are 17 residues in the CDR3. The V gene end was trimmed by 2 bases and the J gene end by 6 bases; junction bases not matched to a gene: 11. The germline V gene has CDR1 MDHEN and CDR2 SYDVKM. In TCRdb, the reads were re-called with MiXCR into one record per CDR3 protein. The data show around 100,000 distinct CDR3 sequences, about 40% seen once. This entry belongs to a study of T cell repertoires in cytomegalovirus infection. Study background: Recently described HLA-C-restricted plus well-studied HLA-B-restricted CMV epitopes were used. CMV infection plus the matching HLA type was flagged by public TCR beta signatures. Findings of the study overall: CMV carriers with the relevant HLA were identified by cumulative public TCR beta family frequency. CMV-specific TCR beta clonotypes restricted by HLA-C were the ones dominating the ex vivo response.

This chain joins TRBV28 and TRBJ1-1; 11 nucleotides align to TRBD1. This sequence originates from a human donor in good health (CMV status not recorded). Some clones in this sample may be carry-over from other donors' samples. This sample comprised CD8+ T cells from cultured PBMCs, obtained from culture after CMV antigen stimulation. The CDR3, as DNA: TGTGCCAGCAGTTTAGGGGGACAGGGGGACTGGATCGCTGAAGCTTTCTTT. Translating it yields CASSLGGQGDWIAEAFF.